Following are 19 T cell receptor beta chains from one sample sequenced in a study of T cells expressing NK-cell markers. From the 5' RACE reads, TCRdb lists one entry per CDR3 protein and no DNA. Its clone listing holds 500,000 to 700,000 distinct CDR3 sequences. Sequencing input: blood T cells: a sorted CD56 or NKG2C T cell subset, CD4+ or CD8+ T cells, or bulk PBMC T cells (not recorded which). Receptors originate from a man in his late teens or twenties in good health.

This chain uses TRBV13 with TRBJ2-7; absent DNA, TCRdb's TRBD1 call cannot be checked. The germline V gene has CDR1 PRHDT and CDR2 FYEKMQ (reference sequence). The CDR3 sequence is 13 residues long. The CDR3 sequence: CASSVGGPTSAYF.

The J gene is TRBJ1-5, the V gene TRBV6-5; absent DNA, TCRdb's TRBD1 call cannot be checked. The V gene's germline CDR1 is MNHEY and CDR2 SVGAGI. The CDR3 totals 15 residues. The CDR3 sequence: CASSGGTGGNQPQHF.

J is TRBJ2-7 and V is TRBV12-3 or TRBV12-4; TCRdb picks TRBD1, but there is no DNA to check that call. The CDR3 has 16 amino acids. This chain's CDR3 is CASSLLTGTGGYEQYF.

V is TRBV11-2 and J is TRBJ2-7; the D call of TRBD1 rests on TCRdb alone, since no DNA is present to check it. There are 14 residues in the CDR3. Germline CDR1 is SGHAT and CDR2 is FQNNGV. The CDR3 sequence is CASSFEMGGNEQYF. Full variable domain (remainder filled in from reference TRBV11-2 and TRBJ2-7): EAGVAQSPRYKIIEKRQSVAFWCNPISGHATLYWYQQILGQGPKLLIQFQNNGVVDDSQLPKDRFSAERLKGVDSTLKIQPAKLEDSAVYLCASSFEMGGNEQYFGPGTRLTVT.

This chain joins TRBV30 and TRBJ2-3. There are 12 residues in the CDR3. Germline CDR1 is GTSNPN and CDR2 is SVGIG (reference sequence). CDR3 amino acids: CAWSQGPDTQYF. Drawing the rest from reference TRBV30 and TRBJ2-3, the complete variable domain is SQTIHQWPATLVQPVGSPLSLECTVEGTSNPNLYWYRQAAGRGLQLLFYSVGIGQISSEVPQNLSASRPQDRQFILSSKKLLLSDSGFYLCAWSQGPDTQYFGPGTRLTVL.

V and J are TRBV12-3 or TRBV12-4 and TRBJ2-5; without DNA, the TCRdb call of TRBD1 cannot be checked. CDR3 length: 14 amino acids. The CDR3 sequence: CASSPGTLGETQYF.

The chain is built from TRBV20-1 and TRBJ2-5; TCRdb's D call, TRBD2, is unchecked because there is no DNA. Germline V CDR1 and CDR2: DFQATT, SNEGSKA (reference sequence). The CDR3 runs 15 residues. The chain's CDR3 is CSAASSGSPQETQYF.

CDR3 region: CASREPSGSTDTQYF. The chain joins TRBV5-1 to TRBJ2-3; TCRdb's D call, TRBD2, is unchecked because there is no DNA. The CDR3 sequence is 15 residues long. Germline assignment: CDR1 SGHRS and CDR2 YFSETQ. The variable domain in full, with the rest retrieved from reference TRBV5-1 and TRBJ2-3, is KAGVTQTPRYLIKTRGQQVTLSCSPISGHRSVSWYQQTPGQGLQFLFEYFSETQRNKGNFPGRFSGRQFSNSRSEMNVSTLELGDSALYLCASREPSGSTDTQYFGPGTRLTVL.

Here the CDR3 reads CASSPPGGLRDEQFF. This chain links TRBV18 with TRBJ2-1; TCRdb indicates TRBD1, and absent DNA this call remains unverified. This CDR3 region has 15 residues. The germline gives CDR1 KGHSH, CDR2 LQKENI.

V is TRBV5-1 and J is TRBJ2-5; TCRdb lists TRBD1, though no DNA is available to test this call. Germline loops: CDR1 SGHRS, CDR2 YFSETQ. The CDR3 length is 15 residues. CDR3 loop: CASSVDRGNQETQYF.

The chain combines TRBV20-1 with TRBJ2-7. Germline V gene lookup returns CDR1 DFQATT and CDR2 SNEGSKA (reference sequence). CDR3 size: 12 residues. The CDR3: CSAHRLTGEQYF.

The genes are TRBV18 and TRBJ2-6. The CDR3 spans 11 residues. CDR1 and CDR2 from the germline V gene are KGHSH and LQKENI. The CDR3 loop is CASSNAGVLTF. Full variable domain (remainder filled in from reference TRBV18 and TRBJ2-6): NAGVMQNPRHLVRRRGQEARLRCSPMKGHSHVYWYRQLPEEGLKFMVYLQKENIIDESGMPKERFSAEFPKEGPSILRIQQVVRGDSAAYFCASSNAGVLTFGAGSRLTVL.

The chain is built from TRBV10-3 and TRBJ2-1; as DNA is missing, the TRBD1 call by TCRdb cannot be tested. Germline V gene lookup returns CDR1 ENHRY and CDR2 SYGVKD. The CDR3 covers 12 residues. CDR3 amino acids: CASGQRDNEQFF.

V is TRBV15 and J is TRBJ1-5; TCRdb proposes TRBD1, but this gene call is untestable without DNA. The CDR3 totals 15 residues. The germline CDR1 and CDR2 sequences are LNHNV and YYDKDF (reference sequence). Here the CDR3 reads CATSSSRGAGQPQHF. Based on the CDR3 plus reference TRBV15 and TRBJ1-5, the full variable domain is DAMVIQNPRYQVTQFGKPVTLSCSQTLNHNVMYWYQQKSSQAPKLLFHYYDKDFNNEADTPDNFQSRRPNTSFCFLDIRSPGLGDTAMYLCATSSSRGAGQPQHFGDGTRLSIL.

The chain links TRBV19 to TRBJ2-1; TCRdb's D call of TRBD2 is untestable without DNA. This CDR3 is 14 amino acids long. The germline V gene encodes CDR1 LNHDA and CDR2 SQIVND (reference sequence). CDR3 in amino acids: CASSAQGLYNEQFF.

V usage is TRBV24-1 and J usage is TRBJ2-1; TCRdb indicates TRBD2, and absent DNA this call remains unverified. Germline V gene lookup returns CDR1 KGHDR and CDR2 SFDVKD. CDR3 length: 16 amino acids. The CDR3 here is CATSDSSSGRYNEQFF.

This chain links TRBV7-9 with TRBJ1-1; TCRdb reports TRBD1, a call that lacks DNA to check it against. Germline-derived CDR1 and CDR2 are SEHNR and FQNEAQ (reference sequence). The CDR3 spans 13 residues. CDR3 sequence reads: CASFRGPGTEAFF.

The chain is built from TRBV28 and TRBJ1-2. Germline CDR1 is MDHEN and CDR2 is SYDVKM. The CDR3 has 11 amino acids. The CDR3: CASGVFYGYTF.

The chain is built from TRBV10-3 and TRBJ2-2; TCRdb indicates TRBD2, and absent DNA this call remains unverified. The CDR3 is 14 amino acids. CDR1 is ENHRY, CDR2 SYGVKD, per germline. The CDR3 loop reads CATVGLGGTGELFF.